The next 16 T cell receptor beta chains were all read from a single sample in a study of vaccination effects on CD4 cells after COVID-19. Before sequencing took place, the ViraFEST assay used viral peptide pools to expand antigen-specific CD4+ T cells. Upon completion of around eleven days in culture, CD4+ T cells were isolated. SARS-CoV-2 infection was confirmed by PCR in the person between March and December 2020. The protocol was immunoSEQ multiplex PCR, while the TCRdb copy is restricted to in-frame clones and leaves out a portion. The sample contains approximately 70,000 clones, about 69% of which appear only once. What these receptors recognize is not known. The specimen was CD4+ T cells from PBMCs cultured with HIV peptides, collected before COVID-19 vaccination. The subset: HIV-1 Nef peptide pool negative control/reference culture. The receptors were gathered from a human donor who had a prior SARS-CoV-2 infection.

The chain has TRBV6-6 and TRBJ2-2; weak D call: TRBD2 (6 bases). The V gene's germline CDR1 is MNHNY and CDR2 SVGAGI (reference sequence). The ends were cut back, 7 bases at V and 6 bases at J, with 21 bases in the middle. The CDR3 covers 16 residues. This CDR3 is CASTHVRDSWPGELFF. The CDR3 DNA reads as TGTGCCAGCACCCACGTCCGGGACTCGTGGCCCGGGGAGCTGTTTTTT.

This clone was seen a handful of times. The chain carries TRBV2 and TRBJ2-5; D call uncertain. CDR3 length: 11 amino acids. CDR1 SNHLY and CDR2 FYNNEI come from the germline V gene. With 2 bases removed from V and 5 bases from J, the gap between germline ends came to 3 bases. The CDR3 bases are TGTGCCAGCAGTGAACGGGAGACCCAGTACTTC. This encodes CASSERETQYF.

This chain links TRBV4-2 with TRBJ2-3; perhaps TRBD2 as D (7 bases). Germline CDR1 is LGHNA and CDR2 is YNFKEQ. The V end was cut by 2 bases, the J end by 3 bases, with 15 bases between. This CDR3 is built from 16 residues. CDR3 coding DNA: TGTGCCAGCAGCCAATCGGCGGGGGCGCGAACAGATACGCAGTATTTT. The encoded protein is CASSQSAGARTDTQYF.

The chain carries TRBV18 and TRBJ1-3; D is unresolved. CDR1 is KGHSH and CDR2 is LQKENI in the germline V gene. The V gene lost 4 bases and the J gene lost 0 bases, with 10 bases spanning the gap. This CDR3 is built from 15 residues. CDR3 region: CASSLTTDSGNTIYF. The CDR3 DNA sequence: TGTGCCAGCTCACTAACCACGGACTCTGGAAACACCATATATTTT.

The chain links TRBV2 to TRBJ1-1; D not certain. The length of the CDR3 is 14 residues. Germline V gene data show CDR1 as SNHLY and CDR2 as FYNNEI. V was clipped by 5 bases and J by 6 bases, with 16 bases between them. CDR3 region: CASSSEGLVSEAFF. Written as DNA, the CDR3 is TGTGCCAGCAGTTCGGAGGGATTGGTATCTGAAGCTTTCTTT.

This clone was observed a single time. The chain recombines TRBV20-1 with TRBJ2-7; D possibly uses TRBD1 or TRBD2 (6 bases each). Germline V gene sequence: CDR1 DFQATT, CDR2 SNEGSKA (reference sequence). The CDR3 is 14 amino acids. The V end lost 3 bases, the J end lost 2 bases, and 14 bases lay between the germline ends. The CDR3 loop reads CSASPGGITYEQYF. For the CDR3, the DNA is TGCAGTGCTAGTCCCGGGGGCATCACCTACGAGCAGTACTTC.

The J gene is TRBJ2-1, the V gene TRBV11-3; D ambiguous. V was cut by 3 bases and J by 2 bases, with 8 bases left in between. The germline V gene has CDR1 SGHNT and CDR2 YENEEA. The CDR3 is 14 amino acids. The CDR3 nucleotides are TGTGCCAGCAGCTTTGCGAATCCCTACAATGAGCAGTTCTTC. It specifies CASSFANPYNEQFF.

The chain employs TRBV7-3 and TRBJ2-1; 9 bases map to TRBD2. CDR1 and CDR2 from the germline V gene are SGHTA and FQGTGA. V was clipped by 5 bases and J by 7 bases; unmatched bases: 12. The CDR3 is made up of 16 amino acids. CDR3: CASSGGIAGVRNEQFF. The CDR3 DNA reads TGTGCCAGCAGCGGAGGGATAGCGGGAGTGAGGAATGAGCAGTTCTTC.

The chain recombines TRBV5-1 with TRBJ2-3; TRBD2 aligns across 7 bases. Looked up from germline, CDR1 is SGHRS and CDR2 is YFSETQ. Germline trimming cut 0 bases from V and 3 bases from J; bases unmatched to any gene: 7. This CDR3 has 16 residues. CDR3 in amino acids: CASSLVGLAATDTQYF. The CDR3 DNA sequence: TGCGCCAGCAGCTTGGTTGGGCTAGCGGCTACAGATACGCAGTATTTT.

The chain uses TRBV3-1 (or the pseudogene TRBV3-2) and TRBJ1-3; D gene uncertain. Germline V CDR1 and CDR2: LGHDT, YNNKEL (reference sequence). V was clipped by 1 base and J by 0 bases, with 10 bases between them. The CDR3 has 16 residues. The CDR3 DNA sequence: TGTGCCAGCAGCCAAGTAGGGTCCACCTCTGGAAACACCATATATTTT. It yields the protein CASSQVGSTSGNTIYF.

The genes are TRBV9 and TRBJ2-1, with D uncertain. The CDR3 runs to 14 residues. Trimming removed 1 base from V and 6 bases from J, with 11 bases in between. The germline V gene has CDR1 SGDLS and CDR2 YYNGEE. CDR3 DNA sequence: TGTGCCAGCAGCGTAAATAATTTTGCCAATGAGCAGTTCTTC. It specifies CASSVNNFANEQFF.

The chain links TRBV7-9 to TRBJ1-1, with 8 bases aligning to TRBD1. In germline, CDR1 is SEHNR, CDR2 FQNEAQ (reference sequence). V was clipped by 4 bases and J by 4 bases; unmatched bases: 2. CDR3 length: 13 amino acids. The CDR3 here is CASSWTGITEAFF. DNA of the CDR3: TGTGCCAGCAGCTGGACAGGGATCACTGAAGCTTTCTTT.

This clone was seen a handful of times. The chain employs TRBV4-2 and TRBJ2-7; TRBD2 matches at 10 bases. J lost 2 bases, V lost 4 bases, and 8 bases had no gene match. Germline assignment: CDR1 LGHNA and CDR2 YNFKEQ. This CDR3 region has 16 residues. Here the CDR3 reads CASSRHSSGGTYEQYF. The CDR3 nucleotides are TGTGCCAGCAGCCGCCATTCTAGCGGGGGAACCTACGAGCAGTACTTC.

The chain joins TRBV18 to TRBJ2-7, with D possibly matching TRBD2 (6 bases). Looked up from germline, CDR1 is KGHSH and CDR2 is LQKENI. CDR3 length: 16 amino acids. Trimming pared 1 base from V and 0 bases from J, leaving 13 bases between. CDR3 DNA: TGTGCCAGCTCACCACAGGCAGGAGGGAACTCCTACGAGCAGTACTTC. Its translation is CASSPQAGGNSYEQYF.

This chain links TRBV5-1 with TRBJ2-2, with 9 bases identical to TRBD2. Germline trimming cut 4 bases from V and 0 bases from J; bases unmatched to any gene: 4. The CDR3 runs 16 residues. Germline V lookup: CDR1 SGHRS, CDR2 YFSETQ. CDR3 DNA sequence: TGCGCCAGCAGCGGCGCTAGCGGGGCGAACACCGGGGAGCTGTTTTTT. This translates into CASSGASGANTGELFF.

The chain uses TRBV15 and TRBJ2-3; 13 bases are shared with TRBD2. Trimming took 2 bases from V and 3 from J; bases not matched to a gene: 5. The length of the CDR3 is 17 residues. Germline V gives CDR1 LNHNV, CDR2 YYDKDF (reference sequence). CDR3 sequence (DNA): TGTGCCACCAGCAGAATGGGACTAGCGGGGCAGACAGATACGCAGTATTTT. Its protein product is CATSRMGLAGQTDTQYF.